The entry that follows covers one TCR beta chain sequence. Its antigen remains unknown. With 5 bases clipped from V and 2 bases from J, the junction kept 2 bases outside the gene matches. This CDR3 is 12 amino acids long. Per the germline V gene, CDR1 is GTSNPN and CDR2 is SVGIG (reference sequence). 60 Vbeta and 13 Jbeta primers were used in PCR. Assay: immunoSEQ multiplex PCR; the TCRdb copy retains only in-frame clones and omits some. The repertoire holds under 200,000 clones, with around 85% as singletons. This specimen belongs to a study of cytomegalovirus exposure and HLA in healthy donors. The study's findings and limits: It was reported that TCR beta sequences correctly inferred the HLA-A and HLA-B alleles for most subjects. When analyzed later, the rates of TCR association showed variation by HLA locus, with DRB1 the most and HLA-C the fewest. Donor immune exposure was known only as CMV serostatus.

This clonotype was obtained from a man aged 40-49 years in good health and CMV-seronegative. The chain combines TRBV30 with TRBJ2-7; 8 nucleotides line up with TRBD1. The sequencing sample was made of PBMCs. CDR3 DNA: TGTGCCTGGGGGACAGGCACCTACGAGCAGTACTTC. It yields the protein CAWGTGTYEQYF.